This TCR beta chain was obtained from a study of Ad26.COV2.S vaccination and SARS-CoV-2 variants. Produced via immunoSEQ multiplex PCR; TCRdb's table is partial and in-frame only. There are around 340,000 clones in the sample; roughly 89% occur only once, and roughly 5% lies in the top ten. As for treatment: around 19 received Ad26.COV2.S at low or high dose, single or two shots; 5 received placebo; per-sample allocation not given. Sampling occurred on day 63 after the first vaccine or placebo injection. Trimming shortened V by 5 bases and J by 5 bases, and 12 bases separated the two germline ends. This CDR3 spans 13 amino acids. Looked up from germline, CDR1 is LGHDT and CDR2 is YNNKEL (reference sequence).

The V call is TRBV3-1 (or the pseudogene TRBV3-2), the J call TRBJ1-1, with D hard to call. The receptor's source is a person aged 18-65 years who received the Ad26.COV2.S COVID-19 vaccine or a placebo. The sample in question was peripheral blood, obtained in a trial of Ad26.COV2.S vaccine versus placebo. In DNA, the CDR3 is TGTGCCAGCAGCGGGCGACATGTTACTGAAGCTTTCTTT. Protein sequence: CASSGRHVTEAFF.